This T cell receptor (beta chain) was retrieved from a study of shared clonotypes between healthy human individuals. Terminally differentiated effector memory CD45RA+ cells were excluded by CCR7 positive selection of CD45RO-negative cells. To note about this clone: Antigen: not known.

Notes on the study in general: Collection of samples was limited to blood; tissue repertoires likely differ. Rarefaction showed sorted-subset sequencing was incomplete despite large depth. For naive CD4 cells, roughly 5.5% of clonotypes were shared across a handful of donors.

The assay ran at deep level. Here immunoSEQ multiplex PCR was the method, and the copy in TCRdb shows in-frame clones only, minus some. The data contain 800,000 or so clones, roughly 96% of them seen just once; the ten biggest clones take up around 0.21%. The TCR originated in a man aged 25-40 years in good health. Sequencing was performed on naive CD8+ T cells sorted from blood.

The CDR3 bases are TGTGCCAGCAGTGGGACAGGGACTGGGGCCAACGTCCTGACTTTC. It encodes CASSGTGTGANVLTF. This chain connects TRBV27 to TRBJ2-6; 9 nucleotides match TRBD1. Germline-derived CDR1 and CDR2 are MNHEY and SMNVEV (reference sequence). Trimming at V came to 5 bases and at J to 2 bases, leaving 1 base not matched to a gene. The CDR3 is 15 amino acids.